This T cell receptor beta chain appears in the sequencing data of a study of blood T cell repertoires in COVID-19 (dated by TCRdb to about 2020). As for the study more broadly: Collaborator samples came from the United States, Italy and Spain and covered acute and convalescent phases of COVID-19. The material from the prospective study consisted of cDNA or gDNA derived from T cells, B-cell-depleted T cells, or PBMCs. Deeply sampled blood TCRbeta repertoires from subjects exposed to, actively infected with, or recovered from COVID-19 were included in the dataset. The repertoires were released in a freely available public database meant as a resource for research on the immune response to SARS-CoV-2. The samples were drawn from the first 160 participants of the ongoing ImmuneRACE study and from more than 1,000 subjects provided by 6 global collaborators. Sample metadata almost always included a de-identified subject ID, COVID-19 status, age in years and sex. Where available, HLA class I and class II types were taken from metadata supplied by the sample provider and were not determined by assay-based typing.

This clone has only one observation. Its antigen remains unidentified. No much larger clone is present one base from it, and per-base qualities are unavailable. What the study reported, not specific to this receptor: The quantity of clinical and demographic metadata differed by source and by participant and was supplied without curation.

TCRbeta CDR3 regions were amplified from genomic DNA using the immunoSEQ Assay, a bias-controlled multiplex PCR. The paper's processing steps were these. The number of nucleated cells in each sample was estimated from the amplification of reference gene primers within the assay. To quantify the absolute abundance of each unique TCRbeta CDR3 rearrangement, sequence reads were collapsed and filtered. For each sample, productive Simpson clonality was calculated by taking the square root of Simpson's diversity index across productive rearrangements. TCRdb took this table from immuneACCESS and kept in-frame rearrangements with V and J called. Such tables lack part of the clones; where checked against another copy, unresolved V genes explain under half of the gap, and the rest is unexplained. D and trimming come from the DNA, and the V and J calls and clone size come from that table. This sample has around 83,000 clones in its table, and 75% to 90% of those were observed once. Of the sample, approximately 15% falls within the top ten clones.

Collaborating institutions collected whole blood in K2EDTA tubes following their own protocols. For TCRbeta analysis, collaborator samples were shipped as frozen whole blood, as isolated PBMCs, or as DNA extracted from either sample type. The germline ends are 4 bases apart after V is trimmed by 3 bases and J by 4 bases. Counted from cysteine to phenylalanine, this CDR3 has 12 amino acids. Only CDR3 DNA is held: 36 bases, read in frame from base 1. What was sequenced was peripheral blood. This TCR was sampled from a man in his 70s with active or convalescent COVID-19. Recombination linked TRBV12-3 or TRBV12-4 to TRBJ1-3; the D gene cannot be named for sure. The CDR3: CASSFGGNTIYF. The DNA sequence reads TGTGCCAGCAGTTTCGGGGGAAACACCATATATTTT.